The 15 T cell receptor beta chains reported below all come from one sample, sequenced in a study of T cell repertoires in cytomegalovirus infection. TCRdb ran MiXCR on the reads and lists one entry per CDR3 protein. The table shows about 230,000 distinct CDR3 sequences, with 6.5% occurring only once. The material sequenced was PBMCs. The receptors derive from a human donor in good health (CMV status not recorded). Some clones in this sample may be carry-over from other donors' samples.

This clonotype has a count of ten or more. The gene calls are TRBV6-5 and TRBJ1-4, with D possibly TRBD1 on 5 matching bases. Per germline, CDR1 MNHEY and CDR2 SVGAGI. The V gene lost 5 bases and the J gene lost 3 bases, with 16 bases spanning the gap. The CDR3 spans 16 residues. The CDR3 loop is CASSATATVANEKLFF. Here the CDR3 DNA reads TGTGCCAGCAGTGCGACAGCGACCGTTGCTAATGAAAAACTGTTTTTT.

In its sample, this clonotype was seen many times. For the CDR3, the DNA is TGTGCCAGCAGCTCCCGGGACAGGGGAACCGGGGAGCTGTTTTTT. This gives the protein CASSSRDRGTGELFF. The gene calls are TRBV7-2 and TRBJ2-2; 10 bases map to TRBD1. The CDR3 is 15 residues long. Germline CDR1 SGHTA, CDR2 FQGNSA. V dropped 4 bases and J dropped 5; count of bases not matched to a gene: 4.

In this sample, this clonotype turned up a few times. The chain couples TRBV7-2 to TRBJ1-2; a possible D gene is TRBD1 (6 bases). Per the germline V gene, CDR1 is SGHTA and CDR2 is FQGNSA. V was pared by 0 bases and J by 8 bases, with 13 bases between. The CDR3 covers 14 residues. CDR3 sequence (DNA): TGTGCCAGCAGCTTAGCCCCAGGGGTTGAGGGCTACACCTTC. Its protein is CASSLAPGVEGYTF.

This clonotype occurred many times. The chain joins TRBV6-5 to TRBJ2-1; 9 nucleotides agree with TRBD1. The length of the CDR3 is 17 residues. Germline CDR1 reads MNHEY; CDR2 reads SVGAGI. Trimming took 0 bases from V and 7 from J; bases not matched to a gene: 10. The CDR3 DNA reads TGTGCCAGCAGTTACTCTGTCTGGGACAGGGAGGGGAATGAGCAGTTCTTC. Translated, it gives CASSYSVWDREGNEQFF.

The table lists this clonotype with many counts. The rearrangement joins TRBV9 to TRBJ2-6; D possibly uses TRBD1 or TRBD2 (5 bases each). V was cut by 3 bases and J by 0 bases, with 16 bases left in between. The CDR3 is made up of 18 amino acids. CDR1 SGDLS and CDR2 YYNGEE come from the germline V gene. CDR3 sequence (DNA): TGTGCCAGCAGCGGAGGACCGGGACGGAACTCTGGGGCCAACGTCCTGACTTTC. Encoded protein: CASSGGPGRNSGANVLTF.

This clonotype was counted many times. The chain combines TRBV12-3 or TRBV12-4 with TRBJ2-3; possibly TRBD1 for D (7 bases). This CDR3 spans 11 amino acids. V shed 6 bases and J shed 12 bases, with 13 bases lying between them. The CDR3 DNA is TGTGCCAGCAGGCGGGACAGCGTTCAGTATTTT. Amino acid sequence: CASRRDSVQYF.

This clonotype has a count of ten or more. The rearrangement joins TRBV4-3 to TRBJ2-1; TRBD2 matches at 9 bases. This CDR3 spans 17 amino acids. CDR1 and CDR2 from the germline V gene are LGHNA and YSLEER. Germline trimming cut 4 bases from V and 5 bases from J; bases unmatched to any gene: 12. In nucleotides, the CDR3 is TGCGCCAGCAGCCGGGGCGAAGGAGCGGGGGGCCACAATGAGCAGTTCTTC. Translation: CASSRGEGAGGHNEQFF.

This clonotype was counted only a few times. The V and J genes are TRBV2 and TRBJ1-5, with 7 nucleotides matching TRBD1. The V segment lost 4 bases and the J segment 1 base; nucleotides outside the gene matches: 10. The CDR3 length is 17 residues. The germline V gene encodes CDR1 SNHLY and CDR2 FYNNEI. The CDR3 coding sequence is TGTGCCAGCAGTGCGAAACGAGGGGGCGCGAGCAATCAGCCCCAGCATTTT. It is translated as CASSAKRGGASNQPQHF. Complete variable domain (other parts from reference TRBV2 and TRBJ1-5): EPEVTQTPSHQVTQMGQEVILRCVPISNHLYFYWYRQILGQKVEFLVSFYNNEISEKSEIFDDQFSVERPDGSNFTLKIRSTKLEDSAMYFCASSAKRGGASNQPQHFGDGTRLSIL.

This clonotype was seen ten or more times. This chain joins TRBV28 and TRBJ1-2, with 7 bases matching TRBD1. The length of the CDR3 is 15 residues. In germline, CDR1 is MDHEN, CDR2 SYDVKM. V lost 6 bases and J lost 4; bases outside the gene matches: 11. CDR3 residues: CASRSTGVESYGYTF. DNA for the CDR3: TGTGCCAGCAGGTCCACAGGGGTCGAATCCTATGGCTACACCTTC.

Ten or more counts support this clonotype. The rearrangement joins TRBV28 to TRBJ1-2; the D is unclear. The CDR3 runs 13 residues. Germline assignment: CDR1 MDHEN and CDR2 SYDVKM. Trimming stripped 1 base from V and 5 bases from J, with 8 bases between. The CDR3 nucleotides read TGTGCCAGCAGTTTATTGCGGCAGTATGGCTACACCTTC. Its translation is CASSLLRQYGYTF.

There are many counts of this clonotype. The chain has TRBV4-1 and TRBJ2-3, with D possibly TRBD1 on 5 matching bases. The CDR3 covers 14 residues. Between the trimmed V and J ends, which lost 3 bases and 0 bases, there was a span of 7 bases. Germline V lookup: CDR1 MGHRA, CDR2 YSYEKL. This CDR3 reads CASSHAGSTDTQYF. DNA of the CDR3: TGCGCCAGCAGCCATGCAGGGAGCACAGATACGCAGTATTTT.

This clonotype appeared many times. V gene TRBV30 combines with J gene TRBJ2-1; 11 bases are a match to TRBD2. The CDR3 loop spans 16 amino acids. V was clipped by 0 bases and J by 4 bases; unmatched bases: 5. Per germline, CDR1 GTSNPN and CDR2 SVGIG (reference sequence). The CDR3 nucleotides read TGTGCCTGGAGTGTACTGAGACTAGCGGGGTACAATGAGCAGTTCTTC. Residues: CAWSVLRLAGYNEQFF.

This clonotype was observed many times. The V and J genes are TRBV2 and TRBJ2-1; 10 bases align to TRBD2. The V gene end was trimmed by 2 bases and the J gene end by 4 bases; junction bases not matched to a gene: 8. The CDR3 consists of 17 residues. The germline V gene has CDR1 SNHLY and CDR2 FYNNEI. CDR3 region: CASSERGVAGGYNEQFF. In DNA, the CDR3 is TGTGCCAGCAGTGAAAGAGGGGTAGCGGGGGGTTACAATGAGCAGTTCTTC.

This clonotype was seen at least ten times. The V and J genes are TRBV5-1 and TRBJ2-1, with TRBD1 matching over 7 bases. Germline values: CDR1 SGHRS, CDR2 YFSETQ. This CDR3 contains 16 residues. V was pared by 4 bases and J by 6 bases, with 13 bases of the junction left unmatched. The CDR3 sequence: CASSPLTGSLGNEQFF. CDR3 DNA: TGCGCCAGCAGCCCGTTGACAGGGAGTTTGGGCAATGAGCAGTTCTTC.

This clonotype showed up many times. The V call is TRBV19, the J call TRBJ2-6; D may be TRBD1 (6 bases). The CDR3 covers 15 residues. Trimming stripped 4 bases from V and 1 base from J, with 8 bases between. The germline gives CDR1 LNHDA, CDR2 SQIVND (reference sequence). CDR3 coding DNA: TGTGCCAGTAGTAAAGGGGGATCTGGGGCCAACGTCCTGACTTTC. Translated: CASSKGGSGANVLTF. Supplemented by reference TRBV19 and TRBJ2-6, the full variable domain reads DGGITQSPKYLFRKEGQNVTLSCEQNLNHDAMYWYRQDPGQGLRLIYYSQIVNDFQKGDIAEGYSVSREKKESFPLTVTSAQKNPTAFYLCASSKGGSGANVLTFGAGSRLTVL.